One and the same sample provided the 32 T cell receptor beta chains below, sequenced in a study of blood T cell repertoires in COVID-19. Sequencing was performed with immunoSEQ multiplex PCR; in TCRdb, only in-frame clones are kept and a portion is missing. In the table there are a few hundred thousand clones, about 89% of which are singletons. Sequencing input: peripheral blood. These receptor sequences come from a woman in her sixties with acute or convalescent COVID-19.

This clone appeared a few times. This CDR3 reads CATGPGGTLSGNTIYF. The CDR3, as DNA: TGTGCCACTGGACCCGGGGGAACTCTCTCTGGAAACACCATATATTTT. The rearrangement links TRBV19 to TRBJ1-3; a weak D match, TRBD1 (5 bases). In germline, CDR1 is LNHDA, CDR2 SQIVND (reference sequence). Trimming took 10 bases from V and 0 from J, leaving 19 bases between them. This CDR3 contains 16 residues.

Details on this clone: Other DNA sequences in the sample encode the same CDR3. The CDR3 spells CASSTLTMNTEAFF. CDR3 DNA sequence: TGTGCCAGTAGTACATTAACTATGAACACTGAAGCTTTCTTT. The genes are TRBV19 and TRBJ1-1; no clear D. This CDR3 is built from 14 residues. Germline V gives CDR1 LNHDA, CDR2 SQIVND (reference sequence). V was pared by 4 bases and J by 0 bases, with 9 bases between. Looking up the rest from reference TRBV19 and TRBJ1-1 gives the full variable domain: DGGITQSPKYLFRKEGQNVTLSCEQNLNHDAMYWYRQDPGQGLRLIYYSQIVNDFQKGDIAEGYSVSREKKESFPLTVTSAQKNPTAFYLCASSTLTMNTEAFFGQGTRLTVV.

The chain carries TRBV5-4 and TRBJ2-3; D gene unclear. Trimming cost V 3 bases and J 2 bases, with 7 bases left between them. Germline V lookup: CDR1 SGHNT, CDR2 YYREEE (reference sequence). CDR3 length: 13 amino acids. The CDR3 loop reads CASSSYLTDTQYF. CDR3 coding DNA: TGTGCCAGCAGCTCCTATCTCACAGATACGCAGTATTTT.

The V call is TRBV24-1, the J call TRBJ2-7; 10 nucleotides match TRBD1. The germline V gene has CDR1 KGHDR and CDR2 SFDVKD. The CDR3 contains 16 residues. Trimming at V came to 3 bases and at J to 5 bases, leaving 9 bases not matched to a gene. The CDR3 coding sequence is TGTGCCACCAGTGATGGTCCGGGACAGGGGTCTCACGAGCAGTACTTC. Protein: CATSDGPGQGSHEQYF.

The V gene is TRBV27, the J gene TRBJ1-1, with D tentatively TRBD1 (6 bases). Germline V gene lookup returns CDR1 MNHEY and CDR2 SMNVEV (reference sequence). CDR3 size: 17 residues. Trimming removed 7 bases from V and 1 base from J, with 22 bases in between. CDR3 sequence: CASTPGHGNQRNTEAFF. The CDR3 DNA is TGTGCCAGCACCCCGGGACACGGAAACCAACGGAACACTGAAGCTTTCTTT.

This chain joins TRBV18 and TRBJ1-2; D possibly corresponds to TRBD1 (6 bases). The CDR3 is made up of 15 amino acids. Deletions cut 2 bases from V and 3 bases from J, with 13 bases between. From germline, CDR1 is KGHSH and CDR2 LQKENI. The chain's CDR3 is CASSPTGGRDYGYTF. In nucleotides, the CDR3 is TGTGCCAGCTCACCAACGGGGGGCAGGGACTATGGCTACACCTTC. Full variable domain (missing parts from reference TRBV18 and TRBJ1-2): NAGVMQNPRHLVRRRGQEARLRCSPMKGHSHVYWYRQLPEEGLKFMVYLQKENIIDESGMPKERFSAEFPKEGPSILRIQQVVRGDSAAYFCASSPTGGRDYGYTFGSGTRLTVV.

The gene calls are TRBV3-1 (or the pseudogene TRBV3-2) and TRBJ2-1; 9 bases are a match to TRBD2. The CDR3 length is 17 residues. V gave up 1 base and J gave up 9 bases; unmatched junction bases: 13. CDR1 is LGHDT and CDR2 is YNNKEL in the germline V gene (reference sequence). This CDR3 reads CASSQVGRGGIFGEQFF. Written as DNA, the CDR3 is TGTGCCAGCAGCCAAGTTGGGCGGGGGGGCATTTTTGGTGAGCAGTTCTTC.

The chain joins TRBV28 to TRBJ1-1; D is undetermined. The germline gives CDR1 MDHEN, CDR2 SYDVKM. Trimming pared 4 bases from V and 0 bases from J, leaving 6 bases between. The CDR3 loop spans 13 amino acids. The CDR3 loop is CASSYTMNTEAFF. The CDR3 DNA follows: TGTGCCAGCAGTTATACAATGAACACTGAAGCTTTCTTT.

CDR3 coding DNA: TGTGCCGAAGCCCCCGGGGGAGGGGCAGACGAGCAGTACTTC. Its protein product is CAEAPGGGADEQYF. V gene TRBV7-3 combines with J gene TRBJ2-7, with 7 bases fitting TRBD2. J gave up 5 bases and V 11 bases, and 15 bases lay outside the gene matches. The CDR3 is 14 residues long. The germline gives CDR1 SGHTA, CDR2 FQGTGA.

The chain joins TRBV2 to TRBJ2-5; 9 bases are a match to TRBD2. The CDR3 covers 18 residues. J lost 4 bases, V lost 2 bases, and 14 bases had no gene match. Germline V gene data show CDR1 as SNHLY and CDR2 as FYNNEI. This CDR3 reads CASSERFVQAGGLETQYF. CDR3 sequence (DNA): TGTGCCAGCAGTGAACGGTTCGTGCAAGCGGGAGGTTTAGAGACCCAGTACTTC.

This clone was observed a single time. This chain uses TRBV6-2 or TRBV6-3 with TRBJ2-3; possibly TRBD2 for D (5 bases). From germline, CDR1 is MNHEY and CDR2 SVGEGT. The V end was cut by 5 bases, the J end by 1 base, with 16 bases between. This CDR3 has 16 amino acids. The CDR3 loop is CASSPGVGRGTDTQYF. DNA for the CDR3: TGTGCCAGCAGTCCCGGGGTAGGGCGGGGCACAGATACGCAGTATTTT.

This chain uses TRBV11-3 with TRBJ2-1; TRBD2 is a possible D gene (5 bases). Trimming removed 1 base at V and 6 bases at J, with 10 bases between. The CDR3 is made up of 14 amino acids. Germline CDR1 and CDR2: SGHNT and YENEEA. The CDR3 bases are TGTGCCAGCAGCTTAGGAGGGAGTGGCAATGAGCAGTTCTTC. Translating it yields CASSLGGSGNEQFF.

The CDR3 loop reads CTSSQDRSRHSYNEQFF. DNA for the CDR3: TGCACCAGCAGCCAAGATAGAAGCAGGCACTCCTACAATGAGCAGTTCTTC. This chain uses TRBV1 with TRBJ2-1; the listed D gene, TRBD1, was not tested against the DNA. TRBV1 is a listed pseudogene. This CDR3 has 17 amino acids.

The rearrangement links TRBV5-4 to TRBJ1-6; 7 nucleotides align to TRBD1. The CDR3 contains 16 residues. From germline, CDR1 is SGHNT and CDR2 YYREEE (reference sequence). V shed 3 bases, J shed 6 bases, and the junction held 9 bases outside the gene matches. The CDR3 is CASSSGGDRVNSPLHF. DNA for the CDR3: TGTGCCAGCAGCTCGGGGGGGGACAGAGTTAATTCACCCCTCCACTTT.

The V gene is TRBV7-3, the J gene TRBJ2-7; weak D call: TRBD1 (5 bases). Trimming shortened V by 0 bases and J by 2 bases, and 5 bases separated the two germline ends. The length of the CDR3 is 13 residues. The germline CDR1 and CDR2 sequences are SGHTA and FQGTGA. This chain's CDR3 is CASSLTGAYEQYF. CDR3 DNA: TGTGCCAGCAGCTTAACAGGGGCCTACGAGCAGTACTTC.

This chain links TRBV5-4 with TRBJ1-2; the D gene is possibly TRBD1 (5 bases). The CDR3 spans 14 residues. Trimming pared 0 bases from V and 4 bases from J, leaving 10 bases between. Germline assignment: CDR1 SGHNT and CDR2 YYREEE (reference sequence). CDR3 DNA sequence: TGTGCCAGCAGCTTGGCGCAGGGCGCCTATGGCTACACCTTC. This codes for CASSLAQGAYGYTF.

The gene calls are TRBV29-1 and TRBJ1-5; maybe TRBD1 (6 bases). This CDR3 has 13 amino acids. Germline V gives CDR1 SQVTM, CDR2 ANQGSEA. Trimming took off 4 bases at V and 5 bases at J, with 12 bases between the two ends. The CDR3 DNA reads TGCAGCGTTGGTGGTGGGGGCCATCAGCCCCAGCATTTT. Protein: CSVGGGGHQPQHF.

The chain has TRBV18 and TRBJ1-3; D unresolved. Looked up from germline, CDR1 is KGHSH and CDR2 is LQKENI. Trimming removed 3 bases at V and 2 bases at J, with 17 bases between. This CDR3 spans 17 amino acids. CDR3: CASSPSAGIRAGNTIYF. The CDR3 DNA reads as TGTGCCAGCTCACCCTCGGCGGGCATTAGGGCTGGAAACACCATATATTTT.

CDR3 in amino acids: CASSLGGVSNQPQHF. The CDR3 region has the DNA TGTGCCAGCAGCTTGGGGGGCGTTAGCAATCAGCCCCAGCATTTT. V and J are TRBV5-6 and TRBJ1-5; tentative D call: TRBD1 (5 bases). V lost 0 bases to trimming and J lost 0 bases, with 7 bases between them. This CDR3 is 15 amino acids long. Germline loops: CDR1 SGHDT, CDR2 YYEEEE.

The CDR3 loop reads CASSLTGVSYEQYF. CDR3 sequence (DNA): TGTGCCAGCAGCCTGACAGGGGTTTCCTACGAGCAGTACTTC. V usage is TRBV2 and J usage is TRBJ2-7; 8 bases line up with TRBD1. Losses at the gene ends were 6 bases for V and 1 base for J; bases not matched to a gene: 5. Germline loops: CDR1 SNHLY, CDR2 FYNNEI. CDR3 length: 14 residues. Together with reference TRBV2 and TRBJ2-7, the CDR3 gives the full variable domain: EPEVTQTPSHQVTQMGQEVILRCVPISNHLYFYWYRQILGQKVEFLVSFYNNEISEKSEIFDDQFSVERPDGSNFTLKIRSTKLEDSAMYFCASSLTGVSYEQYFGPGTRLTVT.

The CDR3 is CASTRTGAETQYF. CDR3 DNA: TGTGCCAGCACTCGGACGGGAGCGGAGACCCAGTACTTC. The gene calls are TRBV6-5 and TRBJ2-5; D is perhaps TRBD2 (6 bases). Per germline, CDR1 MNHEY and CDR2 SVGAGI. This CDR3 is built from 13 residues. Trimming pared 7 bases from V and 5 bases from J, leaving 14 bases between.

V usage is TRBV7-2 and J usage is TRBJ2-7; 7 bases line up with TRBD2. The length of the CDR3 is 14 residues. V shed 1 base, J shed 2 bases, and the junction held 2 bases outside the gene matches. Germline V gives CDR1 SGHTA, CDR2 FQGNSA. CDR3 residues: CASSLESGTYEQYF. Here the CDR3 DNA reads TGTGCCAGCAGCTTAGAGAGCGGGACCTACGAGCAGTACTTC.

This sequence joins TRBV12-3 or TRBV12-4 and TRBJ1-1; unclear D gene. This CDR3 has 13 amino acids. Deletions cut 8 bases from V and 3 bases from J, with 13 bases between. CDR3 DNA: TGTGCCAGCTCGAGGGCGCGTGACACTGAAGCTTTCTTT. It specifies CASSRARDTEAFF.

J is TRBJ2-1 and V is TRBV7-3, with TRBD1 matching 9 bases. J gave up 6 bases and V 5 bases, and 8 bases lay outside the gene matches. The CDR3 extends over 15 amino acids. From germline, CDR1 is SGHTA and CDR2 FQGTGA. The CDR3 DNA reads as TGTGCCAGCAGCCCTCGACAGGGGGTTTCCAATGAGCAGTTCTTC. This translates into CASSPRQGVSNEQFF.

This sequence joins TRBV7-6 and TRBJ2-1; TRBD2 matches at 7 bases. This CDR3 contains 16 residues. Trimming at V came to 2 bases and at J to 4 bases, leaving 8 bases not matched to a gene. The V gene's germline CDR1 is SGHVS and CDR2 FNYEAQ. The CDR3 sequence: CASSLPASGEYNEQFF. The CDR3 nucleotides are TGTGCCAGCAGCTTACCGGCTAGCGGAGAGTACAATGAGCAGTTCTTC.

The CDR3 DNA sequence: TGTGCCAGCAGCTTAGAACGGGGGGACACAGATACGCAGTATTTT. It codes for CASSLERGDTDTQYF. The rearrangement links TRBV11-1 to TRBJ2-3; TRBD2 aligns across 7 bases. V lost 1 base and J lost 2; bases outside the gene matches: 3. The CDR3 has 15 amino acids. In germline, CDR1 is SGHAT, CDR2 FQDESV (reference sequence).

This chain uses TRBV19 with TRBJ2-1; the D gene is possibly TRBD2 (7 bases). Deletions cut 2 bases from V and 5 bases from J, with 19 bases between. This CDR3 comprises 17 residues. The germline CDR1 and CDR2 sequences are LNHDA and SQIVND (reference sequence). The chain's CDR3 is CASSINPRGGRDNEQFF. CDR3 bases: TGTGCCAGTAGTATAAACCCTCGCGGGGGCCGGGACAATGAGCAGTTCTTC.

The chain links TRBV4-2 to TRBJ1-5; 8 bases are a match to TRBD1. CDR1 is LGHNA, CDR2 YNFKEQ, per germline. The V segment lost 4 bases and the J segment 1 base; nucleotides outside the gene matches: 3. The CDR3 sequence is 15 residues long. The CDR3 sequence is CASSPGQGSNQPQHF. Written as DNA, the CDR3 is TGTGCCAGCAGCCCCGGACAGGGCAGCAATCAGCCCCAGCATTTT.

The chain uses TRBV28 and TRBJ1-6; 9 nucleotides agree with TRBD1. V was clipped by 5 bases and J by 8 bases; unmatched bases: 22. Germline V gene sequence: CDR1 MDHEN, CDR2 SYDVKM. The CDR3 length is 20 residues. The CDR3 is CASSILFLGPDRGLYSPLHF. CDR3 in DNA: TGTGCCAGCAGTATTCTCTTCCTTGGTCCGGACAGGGGTTTATATTCACCCCTCCACTTT.

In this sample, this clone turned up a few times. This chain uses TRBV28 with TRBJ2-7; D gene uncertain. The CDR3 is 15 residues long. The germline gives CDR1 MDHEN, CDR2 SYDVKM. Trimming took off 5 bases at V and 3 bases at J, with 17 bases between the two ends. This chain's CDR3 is CASSLTVPPGYEQYF. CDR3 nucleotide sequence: TGTGCCAGCAGTCTCACAGTCCCTCCTGGCTACGAGCAGTACTTC. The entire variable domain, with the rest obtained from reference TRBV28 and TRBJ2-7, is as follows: DVKVTQSSRYLVKRTGEKVFLECVQDMDHENMFWYRQDPGLGLRLIYFSYDVKMKEKGDIPEGYSVSREKKERFSLILESASTNQTSMYLCASSLTVPPGYEQYFGPGTRLTVT.

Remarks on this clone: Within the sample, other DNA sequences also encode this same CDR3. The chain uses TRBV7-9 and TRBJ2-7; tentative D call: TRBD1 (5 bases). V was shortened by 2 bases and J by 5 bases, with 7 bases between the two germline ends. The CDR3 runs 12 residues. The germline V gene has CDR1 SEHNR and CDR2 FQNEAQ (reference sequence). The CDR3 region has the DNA TGTGCCAGCAGCTTATTAGGGGACGAGCAGTACTTC. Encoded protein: CASSLLGDEQYF. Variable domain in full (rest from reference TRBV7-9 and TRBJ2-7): DTGVSQNPRHKITKRGQNVTFRCDPISEHNRLYWYRQTLGQGPEFLTYFQNEAQLEKSRLLSDRFSAERPKGSFSTLEIQRTEQGDSAMYLCASSLLGDEQYFGPGTRLTVT.

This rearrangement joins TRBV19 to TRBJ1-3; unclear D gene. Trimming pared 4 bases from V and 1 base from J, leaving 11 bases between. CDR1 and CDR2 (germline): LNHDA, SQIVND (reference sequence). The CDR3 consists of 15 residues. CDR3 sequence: CASSTPGLSGNTIYF. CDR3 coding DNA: TGTGCCAGTAGTACACCCGGACTGTCTGGAAACACCATATATTTT.